This T cell receptor beta chain was retrieved from a study of cytomegalovirus exposure and HLA in healthy donors. Overall study: The 130 or so validation repertoires, a later analysis reported, used the same platform as the roughly 610 first-cohort repertoires. The study's findings and limits: Among TCR beta chains, those listed as cytomegalovirus-associated numbered over 150.

Remarks on this clone: Its specificity is unknown.

The donors were part of the validation cohort, which consisted of about 120 subjects and was separate from the first cohort of under 750 subjects. Here immunoSEQ multiplex PCR was the method, and the copy in TCRdb shows in-frame clones only, minus some. The profile covers roughly 60,000 clones, with about 95% appearing a single time and under 3% taken by the ten largest. V was pared by 7 bases and J by 6 bases, with 8 bases of the junction left unmatched. The CDR3 contains 13 residues. Germline V lookup: CDR1 SQVTM, CDR2 ANQGSEA. This chain joins TRBV29-1 and TRBJ1-2; TRBD1 matches at 10 bases. The sample taken for sequencing was PBMCs. The origin of this receptor is a man between 18 and 35 years old in good health and CMV-seronegative. The CDR3 reads CSAGDRGQDGYTF. For the CDR3, the DNA is TGCAGCGCCGGGGACAGGGGTCAGGATGGCTACACCTTC.